The next 11 T cell receptor beta chains were all read from a single sample in a study of cytomegalovirus exposure and HLA in healthy donors (dated by TCRdb to the late 2010s). To prepare the library, the immunoSEQ multiplex PCR assay was applied. The multiplex PCR relied on a mix of 60 forward primers for TCR Vbeta segments and 13 reverse primers for TCR Jbeta segments. TCRdb took this table from immuneACCESS and kept in-frame rearrangements with V and J called. Such tables lack part of the clones; where checked against another copy, unresolved V genes explain under half of the gap, and the rest is unexplained. Here the sample has over 120,000 clones; 75% to 90% occur a single time. In total, the top ten clones hold 2.9% of the sample. The material sequenced was PBMCs. These receptors all stem from a young woman in good health and CMV-seronegative.

The V gene is TRBV27, the J gene TRBJ2-1, with 12 positions matching TRBD1. Trimming cost V 8 bases and J 7 bases; bases outside gene matches: 3. There are 13 residues in the CDR3. The germline V gene has CDR1 MNHEY and CDR2 SMNVEV (reference sequence). CDR3 region: CASGDRGLNEQFF. The CDR3 bases are TGTGCCAGCGGGGACAGGGGGCTTAATGAGCAGTTCTTC.

The chain joins TRBV7-2 to TRBJ2-7, with 16 bases matching TRBD2. CDR1 SGHTA and CDR2 FQGNSA come from the germline V gene. V trimming: 0 bases; J trimming: 2 bases; junction bases outside the gene matches: 1. CDR3 size: 17 residues. CDR3 DNA: TGTGCCAGCAGCTTAGCGGGGACTAGCGGGGGGGCCTACGAGCAGTACTTC. This encodes CASSLAGTSGGAYEQYF.

The chain couples TRBV6-1 to TRBJ1-5; no firm D call. The CDR3 is 13 amino acids. V lost 1 base, J lost 5 bases, and 6 bases lay in between. Germline lookup yields CDR1 MNHNS and CDR2 SASEGT. The chain's CDR3 is CASSEGEYQPQHF. DNA of the CDR3: TGTGCCAGCAGTGAAGGGGAGTATCAGCCCCAGCATTTT.

The chain employs TRBV30 and TRBJ2-7, with a weak D call TRBD1 (6 bases). The CDR3 has 15 amino acids. V was pared by 2 bases and J by 4 bases, with 18 bases between. Germline values: CDR1 GTSNPN, CDR2 SVGIG (reference sequence). CDR3 nucleotides: TGTGCCTGGAGTCCTTTCCGGGGCAGGGGATACGAGCAGTACTTC. Protein: CAWSPFRGRGYEQYF.

The chain's CDR3 is CASSFEGVNEQFF. Here the CDR3 DNA reads TGTGCCAGCAGCTTTGAGGGGGTTAATGAGCAGTTCTTC. The chain recombines TRBV13 with TRBJ2-1, with a possible D match to TRBD1 (6 bases). V shed 3 bases and J shed 7 bases, with 10 bases lying between them. This CDR3 comprises 13 residues. CDR1 is PRHDT, CDR2 FYEKMQ, per germline (reference sequence).

The chain employs TRBV5-4 and TRBJ2-3, with 7 bases lining up with TRBD2. The CDR3 sequence is 15 residues long. CDR1 and CDR2 (germline): SGHNT, YYREEE (reference sequence). Trimming removed 0 bases from V and 11 bases from J; junction bases left unmatched: 12. The CDR3, as DNA: TGTGCCAGCAGCTTGGGGTTAGCGGGCCGCAATCTGCAGTATTTT. It codes for CASSLGLAGRNLQYF.

The chain has TRBV5-1 and TRBJ2-5; 7 positions match TRBD1. CDR1 SGHRS and CDR2 YFSETQ come from the germline V gene. Unmatched junction bases numbered 11, after V lost 3 bases and J lost 3 bases. The CDR3 length is 16 residues. CDR3: CASSSPGTDYEETQYF. The CDR3 DNA is TGCGCCAGCAGCTCCCCCGGGACAGATTACGAAGAGACCCAGTACTTC.

The chain has TRBV19 and TRBJ1-1, with 7 positions matching TRBD1. This CDR3 is 14 amino acids long. V trimming: 3 bases; J trimming: 13 bases; junction bases outside the gene matches: 14. Germline V gives CDR1 LNHDA, CDR2 SQIVND (reference sequence). The CDR3, as DNA: TGTGCCAGTAGTATCGGGACAGCCACAAGATTGGGTTTCTTT. This encodes CASSIGTATRLGFF. Filled out from reference TRBV19 and TRBJ1-1, the complete variable domain reads DGGITQSPKYLFRKEGQNVTLSCEQNLNHDAMYWYRQDPGQGLRLIYYSQIVNDFQKGDIAEGYSVSREKKESFPLTVTSAQKNPTAFYLCASSIGTATRLGFFGQGTRLTVV.

This clone occurred once. The CDR3 DNA is TGTGCCAGCAGGACTAGCGGGGGGATAAACACCGGGGAGCTGTTTTTT. It codes for CASRTSGGINTGELFF. This chain links TRBV5-4 with TRBJ2-2, with 13 bases lining up with TRBD2. Trimming took 5 bases from V and 2 from J; bases not matched to a gene: 3. Germline V CDR1 and CDR2: SGHNT, YYREEE (reference sequence). This CDR3 has 16 amino acids.

The chain recombines TRBV2 with TRBJ1-2; D unclear. The CDR3 extends over 14 amino acids. V was shortened by 2 bases and J by 5 bases, with 12 bases between the two germline ends. In germline, CDR1 is SNHLY, CDR2 FYNNEI. CDR3 sequence: CASSETPEIYGYTF. The CDR3 coding sequence is TGTGCCAGCAGTGAAACGCCAGAAATATATGGCTACACCTTC.

J is TRBJ2-1 and V is TRBV7-3; 10 bases fit TRBD2. Germline assignment: CDR1 SGHTA and CDR2 FQGTGA. V was clipped by 1 base and J by 9 bases; unmatched bases: 6. The CDR3 is 15 amino acids. The CDR3 region has the DNA TGTGCCAGCAGCTTAAATGGGGCTAGCGGGGGTGAGCAGTTCTTC. It codes for CASSLNGASGGEQFF.